These 29 T cell receptor beta chains share one sample of origin, sequenced in a study of blood T cell repertoires in COVID-19. The data were produced by immunoSEQ multiplex PCR, yet TCRdb's version contains in-frame clones alone and is incomplete. The sample yields about 220,000 clones, 65% to 90% seen once. Material: peripheral blood. Source of these receptors: a woman in her seventies with acute or convalescent COVID-19.

This sequence joins TRBV7-2 and TRBJ2-7, with 9 bases matching TRBD2. In germline, CDR1 is SGHTA, CDR2 FQGNSA. With 6 bases clipped from V and 0 bases from J, the junction kept 3 bases outside the gene matches. The length of the CDR3 is 14 residues. The CDR3 sequence: CASRLAGHSYEQYF. The CDR3 coding sequence is TGTGCCAGCAGGCTAGCGGGGCACTCCTACGAGCAGTACTTC. Supplemented by reference TRBV7-2 and TRBJ2-7, the full variable domain reads GAGVSQSPSNKVTEKGKDVELRCDPISGHTALYWYRQSLGQGLEFLIYFQGNSAPDKSGLPSDRFSAERTGGSVSTLTIQRTQQEDSAVYLCASRLAGHSYEQYFGPGTRLTVT.

CDR3 DNA sequence: TGCGCCAGCAGCTTGCCTAGCGGGGTTTCCTACAATGAGCAGTTCTTC. Translating gives CASSLPSGVSYNEQFF. The rearrangement joins TRBV5-1 to TRBJ2-1; 9 bases map to TRBD2. V shed 1 base and J 1 base; nucleotides not matched to a gene: 3. Germline values: CDR1 SGHRS, CDR2 YFSETQ. This CDR3 has 16 residues. Complete variable domain (other parts from reference TRBV5-1 and TRBJ2-1): KAGVTQTPRYLIKTRGQQVTLSCSPISGHRSVSWYQQTPGQGLQFLFEYFSETQRNKGNFPGRFSGRQFSNSRSEMNVSTLELGDSALYLCASSLPSGVSYNEQFFGPGTRLTVL.

The chain recombines TRBV3-1 (or the pseudogene TRBV3-2) with TRBJ2-5; 7 bases agree with TRBD1. The V gene end was trimmed by 1 base and the J gene end by 3 bases; junction bases not matched to a gene: 2. The CDR3 runs to 14 residues. CDR1 is LGHDT and CDR2 is YNNKEL in the germline V gene (reference sequence). The CDR3 protein is CASSQGDREETQYF. In DNA, the CDR3 is TGTGCCAGCAGCCAAGGCGACAGGGAAGAGACCCAGTACTTC.

CDR3 nucleotides: TGTGCCAGCAGTTACGGGGGACAACCACTCTATGGCTACACCTTC. It is translated as CASSYGGQPLYGYTF. The rearrangement uses TRBV6-2 or TRBV6-3 and TRBJ1-2; TRBD1 might be the D (6 bases). This CDR3 comprises 15 residues. V was pared by 2 bases and J by 4 bases, with 14 bases between. Germline V gene sequence: CDR1 MNHEY, CDR2 SVGEGT.

The CDR3 DNA sequence: TGTGCCAGCAGCCCACCCGGGACATATTATAGCAATCAGCCCCAGCATTTT. Its translation: CASSPPGTYYSNQPQHF. The rearrangement joins TRBV6-2 or TRBV6-3 to TRBJ1-5; maybe TRBD1 (6 bases). Germline V gene data show CDR1 as MNHEY and CDR2 as SVGEGT. CDR3 length equals 17 residues. V lost 6 bases and J lost 0, with 18 bases in between.

The CDR3 is CAISDSGVLLYNEQFF. The CDR3 coding sequence is TGTGCCATCAGTGACTCAGGGGTCCTCTTATACAATGAGCAGTTCTTC. The chain couples TRBV10-3 to TRBJ2-1, with TRBD1 as a possible D gene (6 bases). Trimming left V 3 bases short and J 4 bases short, with 16 bases between. The CDR3 covers 16 residues. Looked up from germline, CDR1 is ENHRY and CDR2 is SYGVKD.

The chain links TRBV5-6 to TRBJ2-3; D might be TRBD2 (6 bases). Trimming pared 4 bases from V and 1 base from J, leaving 13 bases between. There are 15 residues in the CDR3. The germline V gene has CDR1 SGHDT and CDR2 YYEEEE. In DNA, the CDR3 is TGTGCCAGCAGCCCCGGGGGTAGCGGCACAGATACGCAGTATTTT. Protein product: CASSPGGSGTDTQYF. Looking up the rest from reference TRBV5-6 and TRBJ2-3 gives the full variable domain: DAGVTQSPTHLIKTRGQQVTLRCSPKSGHDTVSWYQQALGQGPQFIFQYYEEEERQRGNFPDRFSGHQFPNYSSELNVNALLLGDSALYLCASSPGGSGTDTQYFGPGTRLTVL.

The genes are TRBV7-2 and TRBJ2-4; TRBD2 aligns across 10 bases. This CDR3 spans 19 amino acids. V dropped 5 bases and J dropped 3; count of bases not matched to a gene: 16. Germline CDR1 SGHTA, CDR2 FQGNSA. The CDR3 sequence: CASSPLSGGLAVSKNIQYF. The CDR3 coding sequence is TGTGCCAGCAGCCCTCTTAGCGGGGGGCTAGCAGTGAGCAAAAACATTCAGTACTTC.

The chain joins TRBV30 to TRBJ2-1, with 7 bases that match TRBD1. The germline V gene encodes CDR1 GTSNPN and CDR2 SVGIG (reference sequence). After removal of 8 bases from V and 4 bases from J, the junction contained 5 bases not matched to a gene. This CDR3 region has 12 residues. The CDR3 nucleotides read TGTGCCGGAGACAGGGAGTACAATGAGCAGTTCTTC. Its protein is CAGDREYNEQFF.

CDR3 coding DNA: TGCGCCAGCAGCCAAGATCCCGACAGGGCGGGAAACACCATATATTTT. Translation: CASSQDPDRAGNTIYF. The chain has TRBV4-3 and TRBJ1-3; 7 nucleotides agree with TRBD1. J gave up 4 bases and V 0 bases, and 6 bases lay outside the gene matches. This CDR3 region has 16 residues. The germline CDR1 and CDR2 sequences are LGHNA and YSLEER.

This clone was seen just once. V gene TRBV4-3 combines with J gene TRBJ2-2, with 8 bases that match TRBD2. The CDR3 has 16 residues. The junction had 7 bases not matched to a gene; V was cut back by 1 base and J by 6 bases. Germline-derived CDR1 and CDR2 are LGHNA and YSLEER. As DNA, the CDR3 is TGCGCCAGCAGCCAAGTTGTGGGCGGGGGGCCCGGGGAGCTGTTTTTT. It specifies CASSQVVGGGPGELFF.

CDR3 DNA: TGTGCCAGCAGCTGGGACAAGAGTAACTATGGCTACACCTTC. Translating gives CASSWDKSNYGYTF. The chain joins TRBV6-5 to TRBJ1-2; a possible D gene is TRBD1 (6 bases). The germline gives CDR1 MNHEY, CDR2 SVGAGI. This CDR3 spans 14 amino acids. V lost 6 bases, J lost 1 base, and 12 bases lay in between.

This rearrangement joins TRBV5-6 to TRBJ2-5; D is uncertain. There are 14 residues in the CDR3. Trimming took 0 bases from V and 3 from J, leaving 9 bases between them. Germline V gene sequence: CDR1 SGHDT, CDR2 YYEEEE. The CDR3 DNA sequence: TGTGCCAGCAGCTTGGTCCCGCGAGAAGAGACCCAGTACTTC. Protein product: CASSLVPREETQYF.

Turning to this clone: Other DNA sequences within the sample encode an identical CDR3. DNA of the CDR3: TGTGCCAGCAGTGAATTCACAGGGGAGACTGAAGCTTTCTTT. Translation: CASSEFTGETEAFF. The chain is built from TRBV6-1 and TRBJ1-1, with 7 bases matching TRBD1. Looked up from germline, CDR1 is MNHNS and CDR2 is SASEGT. This CDR3 contains 14 residues. The V and J ends lost 2 bases and 5 bases, in that order; junction bases with no gene match: 5.

The chain is built from TRBV5-1 and TRBJ2-7; 12 positions agree with TRBD1. CDR1 and CDR2 (germline): SGHRS, YFSETQ. V shed 3 bases, J shed 5 bases, and the junction held 9 bases outside the gene matches. The CDR3 is 16 amino acids. The CDR3 loop reads CASSWSGTGGNDEQYF. CDR3 sequence (DNA): TGCGCCAGCAGCTGGTCCGGGACAGGGGGCAACGACGAGCAGTACTTC.

The rearrangement joins TRBV5-8 to TRBJ2-7; D possibly corresponds to TRBD2 (5 bases). The CDR3 runs to 12 residues. Trimming removed 1 base at V and 4 bases at J, with 6 bases between. Germline V CDR1 and CDR2: SGHTS, YDEGEE. The CDR3 DNA reads as TGTGCCAGCAGCTTGCGCGGGTACGAGCAGTACTTC. Its translation is CASSLRGYEQYF.

This clone was counted many times. The V and J genes are TRBV4-3 and TRBJ2-7, with TRBD2 matching 15 bases. Germline lookup yields CDR1 LGHNA and CDR2 YSLEER. This CDR3 has 18 amino acids. V dropped 4 bases and J dropped 3; count of bases not matched to a gene: 10. The CDR3 is CASSLGLAGGNSLYEQYF. CDR3 in DNA: TGCGCCAGCAGCCTTGGACTAGCGGGGGGGAACTCCCTCTACGAGCAGTACTTC.

The rearrangement links TRBV5-1 to TRBJ2-2, with 8 bases identical to TRBD1. The CDR3 spans 16 residues. J was trimmed by 3 bases and V by 4 bases; bases with no gene match: 8. Germline assignment: CDR1 SGHRS and CDR2 YFSETQ. The CDR3 nucleotides read TGCGCCAGCAGCAACCTCAGGGGGCTTGACACCGGGGAGCTGTTTTTT. This sequence encodes CASSNLRGLDTGELFF. The full variable domain, completed using reference TRBV5-1 and TRBJ2-2, is KAGVTQTPRYLIKTRGQQVTLSCSPISGHRSVSWYQQTPGQGLQFLFEYFSETQRNKGNFPGRFSGRQFSNSRSEMNVSTLELGDSALYLCASSNLRGLDTGELFFGEGSRLTVL.

The genes are TRBV2 and TRBJ1-5; D is perhaps TRBD1 (5 bases). The germline V gene has CDR1 SNHLY and CDR2 FYNNEI. V lost 5 bases to trimming and J lost 4 bases, with 12 bases between them. The CDR3 loop spans 14 amino acids. The chain's CDR3 is CASSRGLRNQPQHF. The CDR3 DNA reads TGTGCCAGCAGTAGGGGACTCCGTAATCAGCCCCAGCATTTT.

V and J are TRBV2 and TRBJ1-5; TRBD1 matches at 9 bases. The CDR3 extends over 15 amino acids. Per germline, CDR1 SNHLY and CDR2 FYNNEI. V shed 7 bases, J shed 5 bases, and the junction held 9 bases outside the gene matches. The DNA of the CDR3 is TGTGCCAGCACGGCTGGGGGACAGGGTCATCAGCCCCAGCATTTT. It translates to CASTAGGQGHQPQHF.

As to this clone: The junction departs from germline at one end; a sequencing error may be responsible. The V call is TRBV30, the J call TRBJ1-2, with a possible D match to TRBD1 (5 bases). The CDR3 spans 13 residues. CDR1 and CDR2 (germline): GTSNPN, SVGIG (reference sequence). CDR3 region: CAWRRGGSGGYTF. CDR3 nucleotides: TGTGCCTGGAGACGGGGGGGTTCGGGCGGCTACACTTTC.

V is TRBV6-4 and J is TRBJ1-6; D gene unclear. Germline-derived CDR1 and CDR2 are MRHNA and SNTAGT. Trimming stripped 4 bases from V and 6 bases from J, with 13 bases between. The CDR3 contains 15 residues. CDR3 nucleotides: TGTGCCAGCAGTGCCGACTATAGGCGTAATTCACCCCTCCACTTT. Protein sequence: CASSADYRRNSPLHF.

V usage is TRBV6-2 or TRBV6-3 and J usage is TRBJ1-5, with D possibly matching TRBD1 (5 bases). Germline V CDR1 and CDR2: MNHEY, SVGEGT. CDR3 length equals 14 residues. Trimming removed 1 base at V and 2 bases at J, with 6 bases between. This chain's CDR3 is CASSYLGGNQPQHF. The CDR3 DNA sequence: TGTGCCAGCAGTTACTTAGGGGGCAATCAGCCCCAGCATTTT.

This clone was counted between two and nine times. The chain couples TRBV6-6 to TRBJ1-6; possibly TRBD1 for D (6 bases). V lost 0 bases, J lost 9 bases, and 12 bases lay in between. Germline V gene data show CDR1 as MNHNY and CDR2 as SVGAGI (reference sequence). There are 15 residues in the CDR3. The CDR3 region is CASSYSRGGGSPLHF. The CDR3 bases are TGTGCCAGCAGTTACTCCAGGGGCGGGGGTTCACCCCTCCACTTT.

This chain connects TRBV18 to TRBJ2-1, with D perhaps TRBD2 (7 bases). V lost 3 bases and J 0 bases, leaving 15 bases between the germline ends. CDR3 length equals 17 residues. In germline, CDR1 is KGHSH, CDR2 LQKENI. This chain's CDR3 is CASSPLGGGYSYNEQFF. CDR3 sequence (DNA): TGTGCCAGCTCACCTTTAGGGGGGGGATACTCCTACAATGAGCAGTTCTTC. Complete variable domain (other parts from reference TRBV18 and TRBJ2-1): NAGVMQNPRHLVRRRGQEARLRCSPMKGHSHVYWYRQLPEEGLKFMVYLQKENIIDESGMPKERFSAEFPKEGPSILRIQQVVRGDSAAYFCASSPLGGGYSYNEQFFGPGTRLTVL.

This CDR3 reads CASSIRRDSYEQYF. The CDR3 DNA is TGTGCCAGTAGTATTCGGAGGGACTCCTACGAGCAGTACTTC. The chain has TRBV19 and TRBJ2-7; D is possibly TRBD2 (6 bases). Germline values: CDR1 LNHDA, CDR2 SQIVND (reference sequence). The CDR3 runs to 14 residues. The ends were cut back, 3 bases at V and 0 bases at J, with 9 bases in the middle.

V is TRBV9 and J is TRBJ2-3, with 8 positions matching TRBD2. The CDR3 sequence is 18 residues long. J was trimmed by 0 bases and V by 0 bases; bases with no gene match: 9. Per germline, CDR1 SGDLS and CDR2 YYNGEE. CDR3 DNA sequence: TGTGCCAGCAGCGTAGTCGGTAATAGCGGGAAAAGCACAGATACGCAGTATTTT. This translates into CASSVVGNSGKSTDTQYF.

V usage is TRBV2 and J usage is TRBJ1-2; D is perhaps TRBD1 (5 bases). The CDR3 is 15 amino acids. The V gene's germline CDR1 is SNHLY and CDR2 FYNNEI. Trimming removed 1 base at V and 5 bases at J, with 14 bases between. As DNA, the CDR3 is TGTGCCAGCAGTGAAGGATCGGGACTGACATATGGCTACACCTTC. Protein product: CASSEGSGLTYGYTF. The full variable domain, rest sourced from reference TRBV2 and TRBJ1-2, is EPEVTQTPSHQVTQMGQEVILRCVPISNHLYFYWYRQILGQKVEFLVSFYNNEISEKSEIFDDQFSVERPDGSNFTLKIRSTKLEDSAMYFCASSEGSGLTYGYTFGSGTRLTVV.

The chain couples TRBV6-5 to TRBJ2-1, with a tentative D call TRBD1 (6 bases). The V gene lost 6 bases and the J gene lost 1 base, with 13 bases spanning the gap. Germline assignment: CDR1 MNHEY and CDR2 SVGAGI. The length of the CDR3 is 15 residues. The CDR3 spells CASSRVGGSYNEQFF. The CDR3 nucleotides read TGTGCCAGCAGCAGAGTAGGGGGTTCCTACAATGAGCAGTTCTTC.